One TCR beta chain is described in this entry. Its antigen is unknown. The V gene's germline CDR1 is MDHEN and CDR2 SYDVKM. The trim removed 3 bases at V and 9 bases at J, leaving 9 bases unmatched. The CDR3 consists of 15 residues. The data stem from a study of PD-L1 blockade in urothelial cancer. On the study more broadly: Blood drawn 3 weeks (second dose) and 6 weeks after treatment start was analyzed.

Time point here: peripheral blood 6 weeks after treatment start. The assay was immunoSEQ multiplex PCR, and TCRdb's table has in-frame clones only and misses some. Seen here are over 100,000 clones, roughly 90% observed once, and the top ten hold about 4%. Study outcomes and limitations: At 3 weeks on treatment, tumor-associated clones expanded more with durable benefit.

J is TRBJ2-1 and V is TRBV28, with TRBD2 matching over 9 bases. The source is a man between 60 and 70 years old with urothelial cancer. Specimen: PBMCs, collected around atezolizumab (anti-PD-L1) treatment. In DNA, the CDR3 is TGTGCCAGCAGTTTCTCTAGCGGGGAAGGAGGTGAGCAGTTCTTC. It codes for CASSFSSGEGGEQFF.